Given below is one TCR beta chain in context. PCR was performed a second time for about 7 to 11 cycles using a sample-barcoded 5' primer and a J-beta primer mix. In TCRdb, the 5' RACE reads were re-called with MiXCR into one record per CDR3 protein. The data hold around 1,000,000 distinct CDR3 sequences, with almost 25% observed a single time. This sample is drawn from a study of blood T cells in healthy people across ages. These same data were also listed under a study on T cells of mothers and their children. That investigation notes: Slightly higher, non-significant overlap characterized related mother-child pairs relative to unrelated pairs.

Material for sequencing was blood. The TCR sequence derives from a girl between 2 and 10 years old in good health.

This CDR3 is CASSYQDRALIKFF. The CDR3 nucleotides read TGTGCCAGCAGTTACCAGGACAGAGCACTTATAAAGTTCTTC. V gene TRBV6-5 combines with J gene TRBJ2-1, with a possible D match to TRBD1 (6 bases). CDR1 and CDR2 from the germline V gene are MNHEY and SVGAGI. This CDR3 spans 14 amino acids. V was cut by 2 bases and J by 14 bases, with 19 bases left in between.